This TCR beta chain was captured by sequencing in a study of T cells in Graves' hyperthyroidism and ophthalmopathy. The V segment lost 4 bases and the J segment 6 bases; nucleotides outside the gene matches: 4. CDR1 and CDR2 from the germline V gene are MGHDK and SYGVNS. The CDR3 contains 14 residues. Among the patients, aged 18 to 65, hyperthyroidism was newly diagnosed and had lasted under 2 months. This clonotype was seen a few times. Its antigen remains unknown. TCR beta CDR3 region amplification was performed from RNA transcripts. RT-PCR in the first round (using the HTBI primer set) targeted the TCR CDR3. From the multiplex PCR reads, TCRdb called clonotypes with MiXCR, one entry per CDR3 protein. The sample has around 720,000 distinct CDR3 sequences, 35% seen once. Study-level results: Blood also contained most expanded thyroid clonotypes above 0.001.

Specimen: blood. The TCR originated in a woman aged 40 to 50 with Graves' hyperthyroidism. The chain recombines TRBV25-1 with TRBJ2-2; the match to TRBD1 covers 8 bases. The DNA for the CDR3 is TGTGCCAGCAGTGGGCAGGGGGCCGCCGGGGAGCTGTTTTTT. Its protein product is CASSGQGAAGELFF.